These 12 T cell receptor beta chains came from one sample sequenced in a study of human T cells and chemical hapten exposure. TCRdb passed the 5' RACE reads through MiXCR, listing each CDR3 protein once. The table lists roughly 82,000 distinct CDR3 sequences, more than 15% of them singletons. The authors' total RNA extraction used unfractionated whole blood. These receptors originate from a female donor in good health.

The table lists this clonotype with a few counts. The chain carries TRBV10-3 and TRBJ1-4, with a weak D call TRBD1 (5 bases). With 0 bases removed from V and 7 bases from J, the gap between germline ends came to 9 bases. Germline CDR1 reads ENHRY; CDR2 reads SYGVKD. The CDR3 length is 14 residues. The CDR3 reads CAISESSGSEKLFF. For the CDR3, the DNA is TGTGCCATCAGTGAGTCATCAGGGAGTGAAAAACTGTTTTTT.

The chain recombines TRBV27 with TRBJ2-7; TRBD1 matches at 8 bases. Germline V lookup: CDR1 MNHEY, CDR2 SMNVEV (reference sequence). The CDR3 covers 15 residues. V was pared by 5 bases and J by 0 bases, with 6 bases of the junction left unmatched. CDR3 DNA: TGTGCCAGCAGTGGACAGGGTTTCAGCTCCTACGAGCAGTACTTC. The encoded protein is CASSGQGFSSYEQYF.

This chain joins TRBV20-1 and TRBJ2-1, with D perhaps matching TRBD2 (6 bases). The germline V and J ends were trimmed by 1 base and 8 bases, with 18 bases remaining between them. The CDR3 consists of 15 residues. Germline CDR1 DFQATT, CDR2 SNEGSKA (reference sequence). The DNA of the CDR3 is TGCAGTGCTAGAGGCGCTGGGGGAGGCTGGGATGAGCAGTTCTTC. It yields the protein CSARGAGGGWDEQFF.

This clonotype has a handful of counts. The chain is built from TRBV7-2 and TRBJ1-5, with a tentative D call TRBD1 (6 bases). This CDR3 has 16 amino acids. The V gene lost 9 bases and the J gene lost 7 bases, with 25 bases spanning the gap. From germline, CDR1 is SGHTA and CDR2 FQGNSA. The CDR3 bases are TGTGCCAGAGACGATAAGGGGGTCGTTCTCGGACAGCCCCAGCATTTT. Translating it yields CARDDKGVVLGQPQHF.

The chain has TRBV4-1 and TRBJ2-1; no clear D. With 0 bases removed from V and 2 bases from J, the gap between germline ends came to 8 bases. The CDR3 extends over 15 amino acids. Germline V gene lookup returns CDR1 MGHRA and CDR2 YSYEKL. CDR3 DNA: TGCGCCAGCAGCCAAGACCTGTGGACCTACAATGAGCAGTTCTTC. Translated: CASSQDLWTYNEQFF.

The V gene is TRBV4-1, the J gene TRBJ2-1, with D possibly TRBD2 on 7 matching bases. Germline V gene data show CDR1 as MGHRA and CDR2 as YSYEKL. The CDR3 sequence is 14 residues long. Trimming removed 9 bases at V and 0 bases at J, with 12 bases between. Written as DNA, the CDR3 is TGCGCCAGTGGGAGGGGGGGCTCCTACAATGAGCAGTTCTTC. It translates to CASGRGGSYNEQFF.

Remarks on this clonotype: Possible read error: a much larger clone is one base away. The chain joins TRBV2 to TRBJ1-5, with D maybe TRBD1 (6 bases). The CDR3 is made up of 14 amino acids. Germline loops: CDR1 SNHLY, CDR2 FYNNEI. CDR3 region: CASSKGGVLQPQNF. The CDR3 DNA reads TGTGCCAGCAGTAAGGGGGGGGTGTTGCAGCCCCAGAATTTT.

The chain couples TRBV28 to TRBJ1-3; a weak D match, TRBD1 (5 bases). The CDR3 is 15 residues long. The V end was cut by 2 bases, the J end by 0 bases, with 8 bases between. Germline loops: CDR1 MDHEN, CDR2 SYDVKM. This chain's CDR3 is CASSLGDASGNTIYF. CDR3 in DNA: TGTGCCAGCAGTTTAGGGGACGCCTCTGGAAACACCATATATTTT.

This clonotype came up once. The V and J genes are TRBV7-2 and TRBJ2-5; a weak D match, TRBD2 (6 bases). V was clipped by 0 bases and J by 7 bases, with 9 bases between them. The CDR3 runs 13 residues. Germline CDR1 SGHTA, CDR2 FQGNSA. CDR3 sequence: CASSLAVGGTQYF. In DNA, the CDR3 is TGTGCCAGCAGCTTAGCGGTCGGGGGGACCCAGTACTTC.

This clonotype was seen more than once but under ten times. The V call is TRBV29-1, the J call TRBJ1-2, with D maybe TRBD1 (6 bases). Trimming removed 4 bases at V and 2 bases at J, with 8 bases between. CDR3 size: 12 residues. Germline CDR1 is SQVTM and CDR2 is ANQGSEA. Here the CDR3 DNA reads TGCAGCGTTGGGGGACAAAACTATGGCTACACCTTC. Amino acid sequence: CSVGGQNYGYTF.

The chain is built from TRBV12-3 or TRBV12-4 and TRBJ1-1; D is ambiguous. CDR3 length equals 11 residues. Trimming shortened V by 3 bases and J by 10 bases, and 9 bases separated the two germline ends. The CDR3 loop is CASSFPPGAFF. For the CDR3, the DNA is TGTGCCAGCAGTTTCCCCCCGGGAGCTTTCTTT.

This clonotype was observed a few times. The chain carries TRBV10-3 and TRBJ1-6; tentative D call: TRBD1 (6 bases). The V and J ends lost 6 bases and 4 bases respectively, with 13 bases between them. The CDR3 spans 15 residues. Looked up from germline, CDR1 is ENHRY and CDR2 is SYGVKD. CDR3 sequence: CAIRGARAYNSPLHF. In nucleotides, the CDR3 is TGTGCCATCAGGGGGGCCCGGGCATATAATTCACCCCTCCACTTT.